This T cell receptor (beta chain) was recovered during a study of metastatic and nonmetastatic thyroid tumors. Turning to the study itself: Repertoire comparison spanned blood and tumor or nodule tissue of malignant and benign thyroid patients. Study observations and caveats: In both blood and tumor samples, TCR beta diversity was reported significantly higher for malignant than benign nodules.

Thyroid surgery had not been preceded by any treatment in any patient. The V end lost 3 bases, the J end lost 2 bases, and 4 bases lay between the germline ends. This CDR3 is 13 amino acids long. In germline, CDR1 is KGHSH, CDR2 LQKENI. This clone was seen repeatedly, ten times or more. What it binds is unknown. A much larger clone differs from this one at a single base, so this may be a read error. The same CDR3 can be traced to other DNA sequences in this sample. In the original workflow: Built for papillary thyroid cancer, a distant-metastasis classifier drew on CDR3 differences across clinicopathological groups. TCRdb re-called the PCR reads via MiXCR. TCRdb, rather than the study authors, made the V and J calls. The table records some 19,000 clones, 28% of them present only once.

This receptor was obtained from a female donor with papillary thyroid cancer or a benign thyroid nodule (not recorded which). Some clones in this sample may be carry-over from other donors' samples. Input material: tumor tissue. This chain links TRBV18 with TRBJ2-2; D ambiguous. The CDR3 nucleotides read TGTGCCAGCTCACCGGCTAACACCGGGGAGCTGTTTTTT. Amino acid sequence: CASSPANTGELFF. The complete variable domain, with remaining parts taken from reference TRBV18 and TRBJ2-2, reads NAGVMQNPRHLVRRRGQEARLRCSPMKGHSHVYWYRQLPEEGLKFMVYLQKENIIDESGMPKERFSAEFPKEGPSILRIQQVVRGDSAAYFCASSPANTGELFFGEGSRLTVL.